This note documents a single T cell receptor (beta chain) sequence. The antigen is not known. The junction does not match germline at one end; this may be a read error. Lactation, pregnancy, other autoimmune disease or uncontrolled infection led to exclusion of patients. TCR beta CDR3 regions were amplified from RNA transcripts. Initially, a first-round RT-PCR of the TCR CDR3 employed the HTBI primer set. Via MiXCR, TCRdb re-called the multiplex PCR reads, giving one row per CDR3 protein. Of about 700,000 distinct CDR3 sequences in the sample, just under 45% are singletons; the top ten hold under 8.5%. This record belongs to a study of T cells in Graves' hyperthyroidism and ophthalmopathy. Findings and limits, study-wide: Also found in blood were most expanded thyroid clonotypes above 0.001. Ophthalmopathy was separated from stable hyperthyroidism by a 13 V-J model. A median roughly 6.6 months before onset, the model predicted ophthalmopathy.

Germline CDR1 SEHNR, CDR2 FQNEAQ (reference sequence). The CDR3 loop spans 13 amino acids. The receptor comes from an adult man with Graves' disease, either hyperthyroidism or ophthalmopathy (not recorded which). The specimen sequenced was peripheral blood or thyroid tissue (not recorded which). This sequence joins TRBV7-9 and TRBJ1-2, with TRBD1 as a possible D gene (5 bases). DNA of the CDR3: TGTGCCAGCGGTCCGGCAGGGAACTATGGCTACATCTTC. Protein: CASGPAGNYGYIF.